This T cell receptor (beta chain) derives from a study of regulatory T cells in long-lasting Graves disease. Indicated time point: newly diagnosed GD, antithyroid drugs for less than 3 months. PBMC RNA served as the TCR library source. Library construction for TCR beta used iRepertoire HTBI primers and Arm-PCR of CDR3 regions. TCRdb reanalysed the multiplex PCR reads using MiXCR and keeps one entry per CDR3 protein. The sample records hundreds of thousands of distinct CDR3 sequences, 15% being singletons. The CDR3 consists of 14 residues. From germline, CDR1 is MDHEN and CDR2 SYDVKM. The V end was cut by 3 bases, the J end by 4 bases, with 12 bases between. This clonotype has at least ten counts. This sample also appeared in a second study, on T cells in Graves' hyperthyroidism and ophthalmopathy.

The receptor was derived from a woman in her 40s with Graves disease. The sample was peripheral blood mononuclear cells (PBMCs), taken at new diagnosis, from a patient treated with antithyroid drugs. The chain links TRBV28 to TRBJ1-1; D is perhaps TRBD1 (5 bases). Here the CDR3 DNA reads TGTGCCAGCAGTTTTGGGGGGTCGGCCACTGAAGCTTTCTTT. Translation gives CASSFGGSATEAFF. The variable domain in full, with the rest retrieved from reference TRBV28 and TRBJ1-1, is DVKVTQSSRYLVKRTGEKVFLECVQDMDHENMFWYRQDPGLGLRLIYFSYDVKMKEKGDIPEGYSVSREKKERFSLILESASTNQTSMYLCASSFGGSATEAFFGQGTRLTVV.